This T cell receptor beta chain was retrieved from a study of blood T cell repertoires in COVID-19. Overall study: COVID-19 samples collected from the United States, Italy and Spain covered acute and convalescent phases. T cells, B-cell-depleted T cells, or PBMCs provided the cDNA or gDNA that served as material.

This CDR3 contains 15 residues. CDR1 is SGHTA and CDR2 is FQGNSA in the germline V gene. V was clipped by 5 bases and J by 1 base, with 14 bases between them. Original methodology: Amplification with reference gene primers provided the estimates of nucleated cell counts. Generated by immunoSEQ multiplex PCR, the TCRdb table keeps only in-frame clones and is missing some. V and J calls and clone size follow that table, whereas D and trimming were derived from the DNA. The sample includes 100,000 to 150,000 clones, about four fifths of them seen just once. The source material was peripheral blood. This receptor was taken from an elderly man with active or convalescent COVID-19. This rearrangement joins TRBV7-2 to TRBJ1-2; D might be TRBD1 (6 bases). DNA of the CDR3: TGTGCCAGCAGCGGACACACAGGGAATAACTATGGCTACACCTTC. Amino acids: CASSGHTGNNYGYTF.